A single T cell receptor (beta chain) is shown here with its context. Antigen: not known. The sample originates from a study of T cell repertoires in cytomegalovirus infection. TCRdb analysed the reads with MiXCR anew, one entry per CDR3 protein. The data contain about 920,000 distinct CDR3 sequences, roughly 30% of them singletons. The germline gives CDR1 MNHEY, CDR2 SMNVEV (reference sequence). The trim removed 6 bases at V and 7 bases at J, leaving 11 bases unmatched. The CDR3 runs to 15 residues. The sequence was obtained from a human donor in good health (CMV status not recorded). Some clones in this sample may be carry-over from other donors' samples. This material consisted of cultured CD8+ T cells from PBMCs, taken from culture after CMV antigen stimulation. The chain carries TRBV27 and TRBJ2-3, with TRBD2 matching over 9 bases. This chain's CDR3 is CASSPEQRGDHTQYF. The CDR3 DNA reads TGTGCCAGCAGCCCCGAACAGCGGGGGGACCATACGCAGTATTTT.